A single sample gave rise to the 15 T cell receptor beta chains below, sequenced in a study of blood T cell repertoires in COVID-19. Produced via immunoSEQ multiplex PCR; TCRdb's table is partial and in-frame only. The sample carries under 55,000 clones, 88% recorded once. The source material was peripheral blood. The receptors shown here come from a human donor in a cohort sampled during active COVID-19.

J is TRBJ1-6 and V is TRBV2; 9 bases agree with TRBD1. The CDR3 runs to 15 residues. After removal of 5 bases from V and 6 bases from J, the junction contained 5 bases not matched to a gene. Germline V gives CDR1 SNHLY, CDR2 FYNNEI. CDR3 DNA: TGTGCCAGCAGTCCTACGGGACAGGGTAATTCACCCCTCCACTTT. Its translation: CASSPTGQGNSPLHF.

J is TRBJ1-6 and V is TRBV5-1, with a possible D match to TRBD1 (5 bases). Germline assignment: CDR1 SGHRS and CDR2 YFSETQ. Deletions cut 4 bases from V and 10 bases from J, with 21 bases between. This CDR3 has 16 amino acids. CDR3 in amino acids: CASSLEGVDLGSPLHF. The CDR3 region has the DNA TGCGCCAGCAGCCTGGAAGGGGTCGACCTGGGCTCACCCCTCCACTTT. Based on the CDR3 plus reference TRBV5-1 and TRBJ1-6, the full variable domain is KAGVTQTPRYLIKTRGQQVTLSCSPISGHRSVSWYQQTPGQGLQFLFEYFSETQRNKGNFPGRFSGRQFSNSRSEMNVSTLELGDSALYLCASSLEGVDLGSPLHFGNGTRLTVT.

The chain joins TRBV12-3 or TRBV12-4 to TRBJ2-3; D gene ambiguous. V gave up 6 bases and J gave up 4 bases, with 11 bases separating them. The CDR3 consists of 13 residues. CDR3 residues: CASSPGFPDTQYF. As DNA, the CDR3 is TGTGCCAGCAGCCCCGGGTTCCCAGATACGCAGTATTTT.

This chain uses TRBV24-1 with TRBJ2-3; 8 bases map to TRBD2. This CDR3 is 16 amino acids long. Losses at the gene ends were 4 bases for V and 2 bases for J; bases not matched to a gene: 7. Germline V gives CDR1 KGHDR, CDR2 SFDVKD. The CDR3 nucleotides are TGTGCCACCAGTGACGGGGTAGCGGGGTACACAGATACGCAGTATTTT. It yields the protein CATSDGVAGYTDTQYF.

This clone was observed many times. The chain combines TRBV7-9 with TRBJ1-5; TRBD1 is a possible D gene (5 bases). The V end was cut by 1 base, the J end by 5 bases, with 9 bases between. The CDR3 runs 14 residues. The germline CDR1 and CDR2 sequences are SEHNR and FQNEAQ (reference sequence). CDR3 in amino acids: CASSLVGGDQPQHF. CDR3 in DNA: TGTGCCAGCAGCTTAGTGGGGGGAGATCAGCCCCAGCATTTT.

The chain is built from TRBV5-5 and TRBJ2-7, with 14 bases matching TRBD2. The CDR3 totals 17 residues. The germline CDR1 and CDR2 sequences are SGHKS and YYEKEE (reference sequence). Germline trimming cut 3 bases from V and 3 bases from J; bases unmatched to any gene: 8. CDR3 region: CASSSGTSGGLHYEQYF. CDR3 bases: TGTGCCAGCAGCTCCGGGACTAGCGGGGGTCTACACTACGAGCAGTACTTC.

This rearrangement joins TRBV12-3 or TRBV12-4 to TRBJ1-2; no definite D call. CDR3 length equals 12 residues. V lost 6 bases to trimming and J lost 9 bases, with 14 bases between them. CDR3 residues: CASSRDFYRYTF. Here the CDR3 DNA reads TGTGCCAGCAGCCGAGACTTTTATCGCTACACCTTC.

The genes are TRBV10-1 and TRBJ2-1; 9 positions agree with TRBD1. The trim removed 5 bases at V and 7 bases at J, leaving 12 bases unmatched. CDR1 and CDR2 (germline): WNHNN, SYGVQD (reference sequence). CDR3 length: 16 residues. CDR3: CASSSDRGFDGNEQFF. CDR3 DNA sequence: TGCGCCAGCAGTTCAGACAGGGGGTTTGACGGGAATGAGCAGTTCTTC.

The gene calls are TRBV6-6 and TRBJ1-1, with 9 bases that match TRBD1. The CDR3 consists of 17 residues. Germline values: CDR1 MNHNY, CDR2 SVGAGI (reference sequence). The V segment lost 5 bases and the J segment 5 bases; nucleotides outside the gene matches: 15. DNA for the CDR3: TGTGCCAGCAGTCCTGGGACAGGGTCGGTAATGGGGACTGAAGCTTTCTTT. Encoded protein: CASSPGTGSVMGTEAFF.

The chain links TRBV3-1 (or the pseudogene TRBV3-2) to TRBJ1-1, with D tentatively TRBD1 (5 bases). The germline V gene has CDR1 LGHDT and CDR2 YNNKEL (reference sequence). The CDR3 contains 14 residues. The V gene lost 2 bases and the J gene lost 2 bases, with 9 bases spanning the gap. DNA of the CDR3: TGTGCCAGCAGCCAAAGCACAGGAAACACTGAAGCTTTCTTT. Translated: CASSQSTGNTEAFF.

The chain employs TRBV6-5 and TRBJ2-7; weak D call: TRBD1 (5 bases). CDR1 and CDR2 (germline): MNHEY, SVGAGI. V dropped 0 bases and J dropped 6 bases, with 15 bases sitting between them. The CDR3 consists of 15 residues. CDR3 amino acids: CASSYSNPGNSEQYF. The CDR3 DNA reads as TGTGCCAGCAGTTACTCGAACCCAGGGAACAGCGAGCAGTACTTC.

The chain has TRBV7-3 and TRBJ2-2, with 8 bases aligning to TRBD1. Per germline, CDR1 SGHTA and CDR2 FQGTGA. This CDR3 has 15 amino acids. Losses at the gene ends were 1 base for V and 7 bases for J; bases not matched to a gene: 5. The CDR3 is CASSLNGQGIGELFF. In nucleotides, the CDR3 is TGTGCCAGCAGCTTAAATGGACAGGGAATCGGGGAGCTGTTTTTT.

The rearrangement joins TRBV27 to TRBJ1-1; unclear D gene. This CDR3 comprises 12 residues. Trimming shortened V by 6 bases and J by 1 base, and 6 bases separated the two germline ends. Germline assignment: CDR1 MNHEY and CDR2 SMNVEV (reference sequence). The CDR3: CASSKWNTEAFF. The CDR3 DNA reads TGTGCCAGCAGCAAATGGAACACTGAAGCTTTCTTT.

The chain links TRBV6-5 to TRBJ1-2, with a weak D call TRBD1 (6 bases). Between the trimmed V and J ends, which lost 7 bases and 1 base, there was a span of 10 bases. The CDR3 is made up of 13 amino acids. Germline V gene data show CDR1 as MNHEY and CDR2 as SVGAGI. CDR3 in DNA: TGTGCCAGCACCGACAGGAATAACTATGGCTACACCTTC. Residues: CASTDRNNYGYTF.

The chain combines TRBV9 with TRBJ2-3; D remains ambiguous. This CDR3 contains 14 residues. Looked up from germline, CDR1 is SGDLS and CDR2 is YYNGEE. The V end lost 3 bases, the J end lost 0 bases, and 8 bases lay between the germline ends. CDR3 residues: CASSDRTSTDTQYF. CDR3 in DNA: TGTGCCAGCAGCGACAGAACTAGCACAGATACGCAGTATTTT.